Listed below are T cell receptor beta chains from one sample, sequenced in a study of human thymus T cells. Profiling relied on immunoSEQ multiplex PCR, and the TCRdb table lists in-frame clones only, not all of them. The profile shows about 130,000 clones, around 94% of them singletons. The sequencing sample was made of thymus tissue. All receptors derive from a boy under two years old with a congenital heart defect but otherwise immunologically healthy. CDR3s leave out the opening cysteine and the closing phenylalanine or tryptophan. Each record gives: CDR3 length, J gene, V gene, CDR3 protein.

11,TRBJ1-2,TRBV2,ASPGRRGYGYT
13,TRBJ2-7,TRBV10-3,AISESAGPRDEQY
15,TRBJ1-4,TRBV28,ASSSGTGGRANEKLF
15,TRBJ2-7,TRBV5-8,ASSPGRTSGVSYEQY
17,TRBJ2-1,TRBV28,ASSLWGQGGSYSYNEQF
12,TRBJ1-1,TRBV14,ASSQEGGRVKAF
12,TRBJ2-2,TRBV6-1,ASMEQGDTGELF
13,TRBJ2-3,TRBV11-1,ASSLWRGRTDTQY
11,TRBJ1-2,TRBV2,ASQGLGRYGYT
14,TRBJ2-1,TRBV5-1,ASSFRQGRENNEQF
18,TRBJ2-1,TRBV4-1,ASSQDHARGGTSGNNEQF
15,TRBJ2-1,TRBV2,ASSDFPSGGAMNEQF
11,TRBJ1-5,TRBV6-6,ASSRRGNQPQH
15,TRBJ2-1,TRBV7-9,ASSLEGTGNRYNEQF
16,TRBJ2-7,TRBV10-2,ASSEYCFGTGESYEQY
15,TRBJ2-5,TRBV19,ASSIPTSGGGRETQY
16,TRBJ2-3,TRBV4-3,ASSQDMRAQQDTDTQY
17,TRBJ2-2,TRBV4-2,ASSQPGTSGRRDTGELF
12,TRBJ1-1,TRBV30,AWTTGWGLTEAF
12,TRBJ2-7,TRBV30,ACWSRDGAYEQY
13,TRBJ1-2,TRBV19,ASRFNRGQGYGYT
16,TRBJ2-3,TRBV6-4,ASSDSRGFSGGSDTQY
12,TRBJ1-6,TRBV27,ASSKEGYNSPLH
16,TRBJ1-1,TRBV19,ASSLQPPEGEGGTEAF
12,TRBJ1-4,TRBV6-6,ATHRQGANEKLF